Below, 9 T cell receptor beta chains from the same sample are listed, as sequenced in a study of blood T cell repertoires in COVID-19. The method was immunoSEQ multiplex PCR; TCRdb's version includes in-frame clones alone and lacks a portion of them. Found here are around 110,000 clones, around 84% of them singletons; the top ten hold roughly 1.4%. Sequencing used peripheral blood. Source of these receptors: a man aged 35 to 55 with acute or convalescent COVID-19.

The V call is TRBV4-3, the J call TRBJ1-2; D gene uncertain. Trimming stripped 0 bases from V and 2 bases from J, with 13 bases between. This CDR3 comprises 16 residues. Germline loops: CDR1 LGHNA, CDR2 YSLEER. The CDR3 spells CASSQDRNRVNYGYTF. For the CDR3, the DNA is TGCGCCAGCAGCCAAGATCGGAACAGAGTAAACTATGGCTACACCTTC.

The chain couples TRBV24-1 to TRBJ2-1, with 7 bases fitting TRBD2. The CDR3 has 14 residues. CDR1 is KGHDR, CDR2 SFDVKD, per germline. Trimming cost V 4 bases and J 10 bases; bases outside gene matches: 9. CDR3: CATSDPARGGEQFF. DNA of the CDR3: TGTGCCACCAGTGACCCCGCCCGCGGGGGAGAGCAGTTCTTC.

CDR3 amino acids: CATSDFTPRDYTEAFF. The CDR3 DNA reads as TGTGCCACCAGTGATTTTACCCCCAGGGACTACACTGAAGCTTTCTTT. This chain connects TRBV24-1 to TRBJ1-1; a weak D match, TRBD1 (5 bases). Germline loops: CDR1 KGHDR, CDR2 SFDVKD. Trimming took 1 base from V and 3 from J, leaving 14 bases between them. The CDR3 consists of 16 residues.

V is TRBV5-1 and J is TRBJ2-3, with a tentative D call TRBD1 (6 bases). Between the trimmed V and J ends, which lost 5 bases and 2 bases, there was a span of 15 bases. Germline V gene sequence: CDR1 SGHRS, CDR2 YFSETQ. This CDR3 has 15 residues. This chain's CDR3 is CASRHQTGFTDTQYF. In DNA, the CDR3 is TGCGCCAGCAGACACCAGACAGGTTTCACAGATACGCAGTATTTT.

The chain employs TRBV20-1 and TRBJ1-5, with 9 bases aligning to TRBD1. Germline-derived CDR1 and CDR2 are DFQATT and SNEGSKA (reference sequence). The CDR3 contains 17 residues. Trimming removed 3 bases from V and 1 base from J; junction bases left unmatched: 10. DNA of the CDR3: TGCAGTGCTAGTCGTCGGGACAGGGTTCTAAGCAATCAGCCCCAGCATTTT. This translates into CSASRRDRVLSNQPQHF.

The CDR3 spells CASSYSYDRPTNTGELFF. CDR3 DNA sequence: TGTGCCAGCAGTTACTCGTACGACAGACCAACGAACACCGGGGAGCTGTTTTTT. This chain connects TRBV6-2 or TRBV6-3 to TRBJ2-2; TRBD1 might be the D (5 bases). The germline gives CDR1 MNHEY, CDR2 SVGEGT. The CDR3 totals 18 residues. Deletions cut 0 bases from V and 0 bases from J, with 14 bases between.

The chain has TRBV6-2 or TRBV6-3 and TRBJ2-1; the match to TRBD1 covers 7 bases. This CDR3 is 15 amino acids long. V shed 4 bases and J 9 bases; nucleotides not matched to a gene: 12. Germline CDR1 is MNHEY and CDR2 is SVGEGT. Here the CDR3 reads CASSWVVQGLGEQFF. The DNA for the CDR3 is TGTGCCAGCAGTTGGGTAGTACAGGGGCTCGGTGAGCAGTTCTTC.

This chain uses TRBV2 with TRBJ2-6; D unresolved. Trimming stripped 7 bases from V and 3 bases from J, with 10 bases between. Looked up from germline, CDR1 is SNHLY and CDR2 is FYNNEI. This CDR3 comprises 14 residues. The CDR3 reads CASTARFGANVLTF. CDR3 nucleotide sequence: TGTGCCAGCACCGCCAGGTTTGGGGCCAACGTCCTGACTTTC.

In its sample, this clone was seen a few times. J is TRBJ1-6 and V is TRBV11-2; D is undetermined. Trimming stripped 1 base from V and 0 bases from J, with 10 bases between. Germline V lookup: CDR1 SGHAT, CDR2 FQNNGV. This CDR3 has 17 residues. The CDR3 DNA is TGTGCCAGCAGCTTAGTCGCACGGAGCTCCTATAATTCACCCCTCCACTTT. It codes for CASSLVARSSYNSPLHF.